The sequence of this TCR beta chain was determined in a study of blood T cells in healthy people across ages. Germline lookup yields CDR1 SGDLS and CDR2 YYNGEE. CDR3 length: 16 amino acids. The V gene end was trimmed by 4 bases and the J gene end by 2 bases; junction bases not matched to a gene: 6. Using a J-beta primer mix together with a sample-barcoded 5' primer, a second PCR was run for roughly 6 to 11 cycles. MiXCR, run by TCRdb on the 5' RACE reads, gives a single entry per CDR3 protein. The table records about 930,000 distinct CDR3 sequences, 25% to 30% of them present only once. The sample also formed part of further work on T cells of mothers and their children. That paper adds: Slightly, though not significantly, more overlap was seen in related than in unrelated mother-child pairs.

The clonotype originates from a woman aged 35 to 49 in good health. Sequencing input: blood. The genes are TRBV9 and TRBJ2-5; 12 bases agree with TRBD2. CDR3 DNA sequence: TGTGCCAGCAGCCCCAGGACTAGCGGGGAACAAGAGACCCAGTACTTC. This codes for CASSPRTSGEQETQYF.